Detailed here is one T cell receptor beta chain. As yet, its antigen is unknown. This entry is derived from a study of cytomegalovirus exposure and HLA in healthy donors. Study-wide results and limits: Sequences of the TCR beta chain were said to predict the HLA-A and HLA-B alleles of most subjects accurately.

The CDR3 runs 15 residues. CDR1 is SNHLY, CDR2 FYNNEI, per germline. Deletions cut 8 bases from V and 2 bases from J, with 16 bases between. Researchers ran the PCR with 60 Vbeta and 13 Jbeta primers. Assay used: immunoSEQ multiplex PCR; TCRdb lists only in-frame clones, some missing. The sample contains under 200,000 clones, approximately 82% of which appear only once. The chain links TRBV2 to TRBJ1-5; tentatively, D is TRBD1 (5 bases). This clonotype was sampled from a male donor in good health and CMV-seronegative. The sequenced material came from PBMCs. This chain's CDR3 is CASLLIPTGNQPQHF. In DNA form, the CDR3 reads TGTGCCAGCCTACTAATTCCGACAGGCAATCAGCCCCAGCATTTT.